A single sample gave rise to the 24 T cell receptor beta chains below, sequenced in a study of cytomegalovirus exposure and HLA in healthy donors. Amplification used 60 Vbeta primers and 13 Jbeta primers. Sequencing was performed with immunoSEQ multiplex PCR; in TCRdb, only in-frame clones are kept and a portion is missing. The table lists 110,000 to 150,000 clones, roughly 82% of them singletons. The sequenced sample consisted of PBMCs. The receptors were sampled from a man aged 30-40 years in good health and CMV-seronegative.

This chain uses TRBV5-1 with TRBJ2-3; 11 bases agree with TRBD2. The germline V gene has CDR1 SGHRS and CDR2 YFSETQ. The V segment lost 0 bases and the J segment 5 bases; nucleotides outside the gene matches: 11. The CDR3 extends over 18 amino acids. CDR3 DNA sequence: TGCGCCAGCAGCTTGGGTTCCCTTAGCGGGGGGGCTGGAGATACGCAGTATTTT. Residues: CASSLGSLSGGAGDTQYF.

CDR3 nucleotides: TGTGCCAGCAGCTTAGGTGCAGGGTGGGGCGGCTACACCTTC. Translation: CASSLGAGWGGYTF. This chain links TRBV11-2 with TRBJ1-2; D possibly corresponds to TRBD1 (5 bases). CDR1 and CDR2 (germline): SGHAT, FQNNGV. The CDR3 contains 14 residues. V dropped 1 base and J dropped 8 bases, with 14 bases sitting between them.

The J gene is TRBJ1-6, the V gene TRBV30; perhaps TRBD1 as D (6 bases). Germline-derived CDR1 and CDR2 are GTSNPN and SVGIG (reference sequence). The ends were cut back, 1 base at V and 19 bases at J, with 17 bases in the middle. The CDR3 is made up of 12 amino acids. CDR3 protein: CAWSARGPQHHF. The DNA for the CDR3 is TGTGCCTGGAGTGCCAGGGGCCCCCAACATCACTTT.

The CDR3 region has the DNA TGTGCCAGCTCACCGCTACAGGGGGCATCTGGAAACACCATATATTTT. Its translation: CASSPLQGASGNTIYF. V and J are TRBV18 and TRBJ1-3; 9 bases are a match to TRBD1. CDR3 length equals 16 residues. Germline V gives CDR1 KGHSH, CDR2 LQKENI. V lost 3 bases to trimming and J lost 1 base; unmatched junction nucleotides: 4.

The rearrangement joins TRBV19 to TRBJ2-7; 10 bases are a match to TRBD1. J was trimmed by 6 bases and V by 7 bases; bases with no gene match: 15. This CDR3 comprises 16 residues. Germline V gene lookup returns CDR1 LNHDA and CDR2 SQIVND (reference sequence). CDR3 in amino acids: CASKDRGAELQGEQYF. DNA for the CDR3: TGTGCCAGTAAGGACAGGGGGGCCGAACTCCAAGGCGAGCAGTACTTC.

The genes are TRBV4-2 and TRBJ2-5, with 7 bases matching TRBD1. V lost 1 base, J lost 3 bases, and 5 bases stayed unmatched. Germline V CDR1 and CDR2: LGHNA, YNFKEQ. This CDR3 has 15 amino acids. In DNA, the CDR3 is TGTGCCAGCAGCCAAGGCATTACAGGGGAAGAGACCCAGTACTTC. Translation gives CASSQGITGEETQYF.

The genes are TRBV7-2 and TRBJ1-1; D gene uncertain. Germline loops: CDR1 SGHTA, CDR2 FQGNSA. The CDR3 runs 14 residues. V was trimmed by 5 bases and J by 1 base, leaving 11 bases between them. CDR3 in DNA: TGTGCCAGCAGCCCTGGACTGGGGAACACTGAAGCTTTCTTT. Protein: CASSPGLGNTEAFF. Variable domain in full (rest from reference TRBV7-2 and TRBJ1-1): GAGVSQSPSNKVTEKGKDVELRCDPISGHTALYWYRQSLGQGLEFLIYFQGNSAPDKSGLPSDRFSAERTGGSVSTLTIQRTQQEDSAVYLCASSPGLGNTEAFFGQGTRLTVV.

This clone turned up a few times. This chain uses TRBV9 with TRBJ2-7, with TRBD1 as a possible D gene (6 bases). CDR1 SGDLS and CDR2 YYNGEE come from the germline V gene. The CDR3 consists of 15 residues. With 0 bases removed from V and 4 bases from J, the gap between germline ends came to 14 bases. CDR3 DNA: TGTGCCAGCAGCGTAGGGGGGCGCGGTTTGTACGAGCAGTACTTC. Translating it yields CASSVGGRGLYEQYF.

This chain connects TRBV21-1 to TRBJ1-4. TRBV21-1 is marked as a pseudogene. This CDR3 is 14 amino acids long. Written as DNA, the CDR3 is TGTGCCGTCCGCCGGAGGACTCTATTTGAAAAACTGTTTTTT. Its translation is CAVRRRTLFEKLFF.

This chain connects TRBV28 to TRBJ1-4; TRBD1 aligns across 11 bases. With 4 bases clipped from V and 10 bases from J, the junction kept 5 bases outside the gene matches. The germline V gene has CDR1 MDHEN and CDR2 SYDVKM. CDR3 length: 14 amino acids. The CDR3 is CASSSDRGLGKLFF. In nucleotides, the CDR3 is TGTGCCAGCAGTTCGGACAGGGGGCTTGGAAAACTGTTTTTT.

The CDR3 bases are TGTGCCAGCAGCATGGGGCGGGAGAGGAGCTCCTACGAGCAGTACTTC. It is translated as CASSMGRERSSYEQYF. The chain uses TRBV7-8 and TRBJ2-7; 7 positions match TRBD2. Losses at the gene ends were 5 bases for V and 0 bases for J; bases not matched to a gene: 10. Germline V gene sequence: CDR1 SGHVS, CDR2 FQNEAQ. The CDR3 length is 16 residues.

V gene TRBV6-6 combines with J gene TRBJ2-7; D is perhaps TRBD1 (6 bases). The CDR3 loop spans 14 amino acids. The ends were cut back, 4 bases at V and 5 bases at J, with 15 bases in the middle. Germline V gene lookup returns CDR1 MNHNY and CDR2 SVGAGI (reference sequence). CDR3 bases: TGTGCCAGCAGTTTTAGGGGGTTGGTCGACGAGCAGTACTTC. It is translated as CASSFRGLVDEQYF.

CDR3 residues: CASSFTGANVLTF. CDR3 DNA: TGTGCCAGCAGTTTTACTGGGGCCAACGTCCTGACTTTC. The chain recombines TRBV6-5 with TRBJ2-6, with D unclear. Germline CDR1 MNHEY, CDR2 SVGAGI. This CDR3 has 13 residues. V was pared by 4 bases and J by 2 bases, with 3 bases between.

V usage is TRBV7-9 and J usage is TRBJ1-3, with D perhaps matching TRBD1 (5 bases). The V gene lost 6 bases and the J gene lost 5 bases, with 17 bases spanning the gap. The CDR3 length is 15 residues. From germline, CDR1 is SEHNR and CDR2 FQNEAQ (reference sequence). The CDR3 loop is CASRPDSPSRNTIYF. CDR3 DNA sequence: TGTGCCAGCAGACCTGACAGCCCGTCCAGAAACACCATATATTTT.

The chain employs TRBV27 and TRBJ2-3; possibly TRBD2 for D (5 bases). This CDR3 has 13 amino acids. V lost 0 bases, J lost 6 bases, and 7 bases lay in between. Looked up from germline, CDR1 is MNHEY and CDR2 is SMNVEV (reference sequence). The DNA for the CDR3 is TGTGCCAGCAGTTTATCACTAGGGGATACGCAGTATTTT. As protein: CASSLSLGDTQYF.

The chain combines TRBV7-2 with TRBJ2-1, with 9 bases identical to TRBD2. V gave up 3 bases and J gave up 8 bases; unmatched junction bases: 5. Germline loops: CDR1 SGHTA, CDR2 FQGNSA. The CDR3 covers 14 residues. This chain's CDR3 is CASSLAGGPHEQFF. The CDR3 DNA reads as TGTGCCAGCAGCTTGGCGGGGGGGCCGCATGAGCAGTTCTTC.

V gene TRBV30 combines with J gene TRBJ1-4, with a weak D call TRBD1 (5 bases). The CDR3 covers 14 residues. Trimming left V 5 bases short and J 3 bases short, with 13 bases between. The germline gives CDR1 GTSNPN, CDR2 SVGIG (reference sequence). The CDR3 here is CAWGGETANEKLFF. For the CDR3, the DNA is TGTGCCTGGGGGGGGGAAACCGCTAATGAAAAACTGTTTTTT.

This clone was observed a handful of times. The chain uses TRBV11-3 and TRBJ2-1; 14 positions agree with TRBD2. Germline V gene data show CDR1 as SGHNT and CDR2 as YENEEA. J lost 2 bases, V lost 5 bases, and 2 bases had no gene match. The CDR3 extends over 16 amino acids. CDR3 coding DNA: TGTGCCAGCAGCCAGGGACTAGCGGGGGCCTACAATGAGCAGTTCTTC. This translates into CASSQGLAGAYNEQFF.

The V gene is TRBV10-3, the J gene TRBJ1-2; D is ambiguous. The ends were cut back, 7 bases at V and 6 bases at J, with 15 bases in the middle. From germline, CDR1 is ENHRY and CDR2 SYGVKD. The CDR3 loop spans 13 amino acids. The CDR3 bases are TGTGCCATCAAACCACTCTCTGTCGATGGCTACACCTTC. Its protein product is CAIKPLSVDGYTF.

The chain uses TRBV27 and TRBJ2-1; TRBD1 matches 7 bases. The germline V gene has CDR1 MNHEY and CDR2 SMNVEV (reference sequence). The CDR3 is 17 residues long. Losses at the gene ends were 4 bases for V and 2 bases for J; bases not matched to a gene: 11. CDR3 residues: CASSSDRDRATYNEQFF. The CDR3 DNA follows: TGTGCCAGCAGTTCCGACCGTGACAGGGCTACCTACAATGAGCAGTTCTTC.

V usage is TRBV25-1 and J usage is TRBJ1-2, with D hard to call. Trimming pared 1 base from V and 4 bases from J, leaving 13 bases between. The CDR3 is made up of 15 amino acids. Germline-derived CDR1 and CDR2 are MGHDK and SYGVNS. The CDR3 loop is CASSESRLSGYGYTF. In DNA form, the CDR3 reads TGTGCCAGCAGTGAATCCCGGCTGAGCGGCTATGGCTACACCTTC.

The chain recombines TRBV19 with TRBJ1-5, with TRBD1 identical over 7 bases. Germline CDR1 reads LNHDA; CDR2 reads SQIVND (reference sequence). There are 17 residues in the CDR3. J lost 3 bases, V lost 3 bases, and 11 bases had no gene match. The CDR3 sequence is CASSIHRTGPDNQPQHF. In nucleotides, the CDR3 is TGTGCCAGTAGTATCCACCGGACAGGACCTGACAATCAGCCCCAGCATTTT.

This chain joins TRBV7-8 and TRBJ2-7, with D hard to call. This CDR3 is 15 amino acids long. Germline CDR1 reads SGHVS; CDR2 reads FQNEAQ. With 1 base removed from V and 3 bases from J, the gap between germline ends came to 13 bases. The CDR3 here is CASSLVRYQGYEQYF. CDR3 in DNA: TGTGCCAGCAGCTTAGTGCGGTACCAAGGCTACGAGCAGTACTTC.

The chain is built from TRBV18 and TRBJ1-5; tentative D call: TRBD1 (5 bases). Germline V lookup: CDR1 KGHSH, CDR2 LQKENI. Deletions cut 6 bases from V and 10 bases from J, with 19 bases between. This CDR3 is 14 amino acids long. CDR3 DNA: TGTGCCAGCTCTCGGGGGGGGACGGGCGAACCCCAGCATTTT. As protein: CASSRGGTGEPQHF.